These 16 T cell receptor beta chains came from one sample sequenced in a study of cytomegalovirus exposure and HLA in healthy donors. The PCR employed 60 Vbeta primers together with 13 Jbeta primers. Generated by immunoSEQ multiplex PCR, the TCRdb table keeps only in-frame clones and is missing some. The top ten clones hold about 3% of a sample with around 90,000 clones, less than 80% of them seen once. The sample taken for sequencing was PBMCs. Source of these receptors: a woman in her thirties or forties in good health and CMV-seronegative.

The DNA of the CDR3 is TGTGCCAGCAGCTTAGTAGCAGGGGGGATTGCTGGGGCCAACGTCCTGACTTTC. This translates into CASSLVAGGIAGANVLTF. This rearrangement joins TRBV7-8 to TRBJ2-6, with a possible D match to TRBD1 (7 bases). Per germline, CDR1 SGHVS and CDR2 FQNEAQ. The CDR3 totals 18 residues. Trimming stripped 1 base from V and 2 bases from J, with 15 bases between. Full variable domain (missing parts from reference TRBV7-8 and TRBJ2-6): GAGVSQSPRYKVAKRGQDVALRCDPISGHVSLFWYQQALGQGPEFLTYFQNEAQLDKSGLPSDRFFAERPEGSVSTLKIQRTQQEDSAVYLCASSLVAGGIAGANVLTFGAGSRLTVL.

The chain carries TRBV28 and TRBJ2-1; 9 bases align to TRBD2. The CDR3 sequence is 15 residues long. The germline V gene encodes CDR1 MDHEN and CDR2 SYDVKM. V dropped 5 bases and J dropped 7; count of bases not matched to a gene: 9. CDR3 nucleotides: TGTGCCAGCAGTCTTTGGACTAGCGCGGGGAATGAGCAGTTCTTC. This codes for CASSLWTSAGNEQFF.

The V call is TRBV5-1, the J call TRBJ1-2; D is unresolved. This CDR3 is built from 13 residues. V lost 2 bases and J lost 2, with 7 bases in between. Germline loops: CDR1 SGHRS, CDR2 YFSETQ. CDR3 sequence reads: CASSLGGNYGYTF. In DNA form, the CDR3 reads TGCGCCAGCAGCTTAGGCGGGAACTATGGCTACACCTTC.

The chain is built from TRBV28 and TRBJ2-1; the D is unclear. CDR1 is MDHEN, CDR2 SYDVKM, per germline. V was shortened by 3 bases and J by 6 bases, with 12 bases between the two germline ends. This CDR3 contains 14 residues. CDR3 nucleotides: TGTGCCAGCAGTTTTTCCAGGCAGAGCAATGAGCAGTTCTTC. Translation: CASSFSRQSNEQFF.

The V and J genes are TRBV27 and TRBJ1-5, with D maybe TRBD1 (5 bases). Between the trimmed V and J ends, which lost 5 bases and 2 bases, there was a span of 13 bases. In germline, CDR1 is MNHEY, CDR2 SMNVEV (reference sequence). This CDR3 region has 15 residues. CDR3 sequence: CASSPRGFGNQPQHF. CDR3 coding DNA: TGTGCCAGCAGTCCCCGGGGGTTCGGCAATCAGCCCCAGCATTTT.

The gene calls are TRBV28 and TRBJ2-2; TRBD2 matches 9 bases. This CDR3 region has 15 residues. Germline trimming cut 2 bases from V and 4 bases from J; bases unmatched to any gene: 2. Per the germline V gene, CDR1 is MDHEN and CDR2 is SYDVKM. The CDR3 loop is CASSLALAGTGELFF. In nucleotides, the CDR3 is TGTGCCAGCAGTTTAGCACTAGCGGGCACCGGGGAGCTGTTTTTT.

V and J are TRBV4-3 and TRBJ2-7, with D tentatively TRBD2 (6 bases). The V gene lost 1 base and the J gene lost 5 bases, with 15 bases spanning the gap. The CDR3 has 15 amino acids. Germline CDR1 and CDR2: LGHNA and YSLEER. Here the CDR3 DNA reads TGCGCCAGCAGCCAAGTCGGGGCGGGGAGCCACGAGCAGTACTTC. This gives the protein CASSQVGAGSHEQYF.

The chain couples TRBV6-5 to TRBJ1-1, with TRBD1 matching over 8 bases. V lost 2 bases and J lost 7; bases outside the gene matches: 12. This CDR3 is 16 amino acids long. Per the germline V gene, CDR1 is MNHEY and CDR2 is SVGAGI. For the CDR3, the DNA is TGTGCCAGCAGTTACGCGAATTTCGGAGGACAGGGTGAAGCTTTCTTT. Its protein product is CASSYANFGGQGEAFF.

This clone appeared a single time. The chain recombines TRBV13 with TRBJ2-7, with D possibly TRBD1 on 6 matching bases. Looked up from germline, CDR1 is PRHDT and CDR2 is FYEKMQ (reference sequence). The CDR3 loop spans 15 amino acids. V was shortened by 3 bases and J by 0 bases, with 12 bases between the two germline ends. CDR3 sequence reads: CASSFGQPLSYEQYF. CDR3 sequence (DNA): TGTGCCAGCAGCTTCGGACAGCCCCTCTCCTACGAGCAGTACTTC.

The chain recombines TRBV6-1 with TRBJ1-1; TRBD1 is a possible D gene (6 bases). Germline CDR1 MNHNS, CDR2 SASEGT. The V end was cut by 4 bases, the J end by 5 bases, with 11 bases between. The CDR3 covers 13 residues. CDR3: CASSVQGWTEAFF. As DNA, the CDR3 is TGTGCCAGCAGTGTGCAGGGGTGGACTGAAGCTTTCTTT.

The chain is built from TRBV11-2 and TRBJ2-7, with D perhaps TRBD2 (5 bases). Germline V CDR1 and CDR2: SGHAT, FQNNGV. Trimming pared 0 bases from V and 2 bases from J, leaving 8 bases between. The CDR3 has 14 amino acids. The CDR3 coding sequence is TGTGCCAGCAGCTTAGATGGACTCCCCTACGAGCAGTACTTC. It yields the protein CASSLDGLPYEQYF. The whole variable domain, remainder taken from reference TRBV11-2 and TRBJ2-7, is EAGVAQSPRYKIIEKRQSVAFWCNPISGHATLYWYQQILGQGPKLLIQFQNNGVVDDSQLPKDRFSAERLKGVDSTLKIQPAKLEDSAVYLCASSLDGLPYEQYFGPGTRLTVT.

The chain carries TRBV4-1 and TRBJ2-1, with 7 bases matching TRBD1. Trimming took 5 bases from V and 9 from J; bases not matched to a gene: 16. The length of the CDR3 is 16 residues. Germline CDR1 reads MGHRA; CDR2 reads YSYEKL. The CDR3 sequence: CASSLNPTGVKGEQFF. The CDR3 DNA follows: TGCGCCAGCAGCTTAAATCCCACAGGGGTAAAGGGTGAGCAGTTCTTC.

Remarks on this clone: A read error may account for a junction end that differs from germline. The chain joins TRBV6-1 to TRBJ2-1; 11 positions match TRBD2. This CDR3 contains 12 residues. Per germline, CDR1 MNHNS and CDR2 SASEGT. The CDR3 coding sequence is TGTGCCAGCACCATGCTTAGCGGGAGGGTGGTCTTC. Translation gives CASTMLSGRVVF.

V gene TRBV27 combines with J gene TRBJ1-5, with 7 bases identical to TRBD1. Germline CDR1 MNHEY, CDR2 SMNVEV (reference sequence). This CDR3 region has 15 residues. The V and J ends lost 4 bases and 5 bases, in that order; junction bases with no gene match: 8. DNA of the CDR3: TGTGCCAGCAGTTCCCAGGGGGGCAAGGATCAGCCCCAGCATTTT. Translation: CASSSQGGKDQPQHF.

The chain links TRBV29-1 to TRBJ2-7; 9 bases line up with TRBD1. The V gene's germline CDR1 is SQVTM and CDR2 ANQGSEA. V lost 7 bases to trimming and J lost 0 bases; unmatched junction nucleotides: 7. This CDR3 is 14 amino acids long. CDR3 loop: CSGSTGGSSYEQYF. DNA for the CDR3: TGCAGCGGGTCGACAGGGGGAAGCTCCTACGAGCAGTACTTC.

The V call is TRBV28, the J call TRBJ2-6, with D uncertain. V gave up 3 bases and J gave up 2 bases, with 8 bases separating them. The CDR3 totals 15 residues. Germline V lookup: CDR1 MDHEN, CDR2 SYDVKM. The CDR3 coding sequence is TGTGCCAGCAGTTTCTTTAGCCCTGGGGCCAACGTCCTGACTTTC. Protein: CASSFFSPGANVLTF.